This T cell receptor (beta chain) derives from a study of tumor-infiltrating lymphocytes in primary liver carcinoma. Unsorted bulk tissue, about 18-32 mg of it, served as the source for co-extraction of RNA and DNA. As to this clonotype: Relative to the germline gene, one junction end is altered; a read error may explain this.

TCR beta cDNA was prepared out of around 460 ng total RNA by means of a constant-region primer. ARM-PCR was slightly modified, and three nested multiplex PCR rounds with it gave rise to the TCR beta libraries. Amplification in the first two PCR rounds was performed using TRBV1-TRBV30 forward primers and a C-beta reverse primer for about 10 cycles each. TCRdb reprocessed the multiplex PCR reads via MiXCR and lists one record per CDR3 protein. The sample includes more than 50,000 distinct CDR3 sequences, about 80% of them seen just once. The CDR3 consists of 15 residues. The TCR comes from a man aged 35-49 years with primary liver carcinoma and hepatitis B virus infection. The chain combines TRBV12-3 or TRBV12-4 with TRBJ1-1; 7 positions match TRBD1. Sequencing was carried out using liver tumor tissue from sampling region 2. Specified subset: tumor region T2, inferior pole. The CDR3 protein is CASSHRGEGYTETSF. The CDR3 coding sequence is TGTGCCAGCAGTCACAGGGGTGAGGGATACACTGAAACTTCCTTT.